This TCR beta chain emerged from a study of PD-1 blockade in classical Hodgkin lymphoma. Findings and limits, study-wide: Newly diagnosed patients had diversity similar to the baseline diversity of complete responders. Those starting nivolumab under 1 year post-ASCT were excluded.

Method: immunoSEQ multiplex PCR; TCRdb's copy keeps in-frame clones and lacks some. The profile covers some 96,000 clones, with approximately 80% appearing a single time and 12% taken by the ten largest. Comment on this clone: Its antigen remains unknown.

Brentuximab vedotin exposure varied, and every patient relapsed after autologous stem cell transplantation. The clonotype was recovered from a human donor with classical Hodgkin lymphoma. Sequencing was performed on peripheral blood mononuclear cells (PBMCs), taken at baseline.

CDR3 amino acids: CASSDTANYGYTF. The DNA of the CDR3 is TGTGCCAGCAGTGACACAGCTAACTATGGCTACACCTTC. The chain employs TRBV2 and TRBJ1-2; D is undetermined. Trimming stripped 3 bases from V and 0 bases from J, with 5 bases between. The germline CDR1 and CDR2 sequences are SNHLY and FYNNEI. The CDR3 runs to 13 residues. Full variable domain (remainder filled in from reference TRBV2 and TRBJ1-2): EPEVTQTPSHQVTQMGQEVILRCVPISNHLYFYWYRQILGQKVEFLVSFYNNEISEKSEIFDDQFSVERPDGSNFTLKIRSTKLEDSAMYFCASSDTANYGYTFGSGTRLTVV.